The 9 T cell receptor beta chains in this list originate from one sample, sequenced in a study of human T cells and chemical hapten exposure. TCRdb processed the RACE reads anew with MiXCR; each CDR3 protein has one entry. The sample shows 60,000 to 75,000 distinct CDR3 sequences, around 7% of them seen only once. Time point: pre-sensitization, week 0. Treatment given: therapeutic diphenylcyclopropenone sensitization with weekly scalp DPC. This specimen was whole blood, taken in connection with sensitization to the hapten diphenylcyclopropenone (DPC). Receptor source: a young woman with alopecia areata. Some clones in this sample may be carry-over from other donors' samples.

This clonotype was seen repeatedly, ten times or more. V usage is TRBV12-3 or TRBV12-4 and J usage is TRBJ1-1, with unresolved D. The CDR3 extends over 12 amino acids. Trimming pared 5 bases from V and 11 bases from J, leaving 15 bases between. CDR3 protein: CASSANIKSAFF. The CDR3 nucleotides read TGTGCCAGCAGTGCAAACATCAAGAGTGCTTTCTTT.

The sample holds many counts of this clonotype. J is TRBJ1-2 and V is TRBV20-1; 12 bases are a match to TRBD1. The CDR3 runs 14 residues. Germline V CDR1 and CDR2: DFQATT, SNEGSKA (reference sequence). Trimming cost V 6 bases and J 4 bases; bases outside gene matches: 6. CDR3 region: CSARDRGRSYGYTF. The CDR3 region has the DNA TGCAGTGCAAGGGACAGGGGGCGCAGCTATGGCTACACCTTC.

This clonotype was counted many times. The chain carries TRBV7-3 and TRBJ1-4; D is possibly TRBD1 (5 bases). The CDR3 extends over 15 amino acids. From germline, CDR1 is SGHTA and CDR2 FQGTGA. Between the trimmed V and J ends, which lost 1 base and 6 bases, there was a span of 12 bases. The CDR3 region is CASSLRGSPYEKLFF. The CDR3, as DNA: TGTGCCAGCAGCTTAAGGGGCAGTCCCTATGAAAAACTGTTTTTT.

This clonotype has a count of ten or more. This chain connects TRBV19 to TRBJ1-6; no reliable D call. In germline, CDR1 is LNHDA, CDR2 SQIVND (reference sequence). The CDR3 runs 13 residues. V shed 3 bases and J shed 7 bases, with 7 bases lying between them. CDR3 sequence (DNA): TGTGCCAGTAGTATTAATCGGAATTCACCCCTCCACTTT. This gives the protein CASSINRNSPLHF.

This clonotype occurred many times. V is TRBV19 and J is TRBJ1-1; D uncertain. Germline V gene sequence: CDR1 LNHDA, CDR2 SQIVND (reference sequence). Trimming removed 4 bases from V and 7 bases from J, with 10 bases in between. The CDR3 runs to 12 residues. The CDR3 DNA is TGTGCCAGTAGTACTTGGCCAATTGAAGCTTTCTTT. It is translated as CASSTWPIEAFF.

There are many counts of this clonotype. The chain employs TRBV11-2 and TRBJ1-3, with a tentative D call TRBD1 (5 bases). CDR1 is SGHAT, CDR2 FQNNGV, per germline. The CDR3 has 18 residues. V lost 0 bases and J lost 2, with 17 bases in between. The CDR3 is CASSLDRGAGKAGNTIYF. The CDR3 coding sequence is TGTGCCAGCAGCTTAGATCGAGGGGCAGGGAAGGCTGGAAACACCATATATTTT.

This clonotype was found many times. This rearrangement joins TRBV2 to TRBJ2-6; D remains ambiguous. The CDR3 contains 13 residues. Trimming shortened V by 9 bases and J by 0 bases, and 6 bases separated the two germline ends. In germline, CDR1 is SNHLY, CDR2 FYNNEI. The CDR3 region has the DNA TGTGCCAGGGCCCGCTCTGGGGCCAACGTCCTGACTTTC. This codes for CARARSGANVLTF.

This clonotype has just a few counts. The chain recombines TRBV7-9 with TRBJ1-6; 9 bases agree with TRBD1. The J segment lost 8 bases and the V segment lost 1 base, leaving 3 bases of the junction unmatched. This CDR3 is 15 amino acids long. Germline loops: CDR1 SEHNR, CDR2 FQNEAQ (reference sequence). The CDR3 reads CASSLVQGAYSPLHF. The CDR3 bases are TGTGCCAGCAGCTTAGTACAGGGGGCCTATTCACCCCTCCACTTT.

At least ten counts were recorded for this clonotype. DNA for the CDR3: TGTGCCAGCAGTCCCCCGGGACACCCCTACGAGCAGTACTTC. Translated: CASSPPGHPYEQYF. The J gene is TRBJ2-7, the V gene TRBV7-9, with D perhaps matching TRBD1 (6 bases). CDR1 and CDR2 from the germline V gene are SEHNR and FQNEAQ (reference sequence). The length of the CDR3 is 14 residues. The V end lost 6 bases, the J end lost 2 bases, and 14 bases lay between the germline ends.